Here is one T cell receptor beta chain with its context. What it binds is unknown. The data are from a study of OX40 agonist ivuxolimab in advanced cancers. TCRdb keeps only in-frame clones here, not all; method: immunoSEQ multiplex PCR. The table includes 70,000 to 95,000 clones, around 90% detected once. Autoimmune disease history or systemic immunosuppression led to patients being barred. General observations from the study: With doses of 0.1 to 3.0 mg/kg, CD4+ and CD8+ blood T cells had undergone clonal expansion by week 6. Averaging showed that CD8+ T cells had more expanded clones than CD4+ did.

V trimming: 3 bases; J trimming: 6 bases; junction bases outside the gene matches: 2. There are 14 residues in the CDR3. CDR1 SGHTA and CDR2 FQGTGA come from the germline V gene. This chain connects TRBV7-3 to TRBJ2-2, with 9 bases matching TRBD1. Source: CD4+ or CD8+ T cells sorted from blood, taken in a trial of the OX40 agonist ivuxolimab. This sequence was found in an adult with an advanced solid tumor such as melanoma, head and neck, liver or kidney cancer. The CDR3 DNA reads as TGTGCCAGCAGCTTCGGGACAGGGTCCGGGGAGCTGTTTTTT. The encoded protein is CASSFGTGSGELFF.